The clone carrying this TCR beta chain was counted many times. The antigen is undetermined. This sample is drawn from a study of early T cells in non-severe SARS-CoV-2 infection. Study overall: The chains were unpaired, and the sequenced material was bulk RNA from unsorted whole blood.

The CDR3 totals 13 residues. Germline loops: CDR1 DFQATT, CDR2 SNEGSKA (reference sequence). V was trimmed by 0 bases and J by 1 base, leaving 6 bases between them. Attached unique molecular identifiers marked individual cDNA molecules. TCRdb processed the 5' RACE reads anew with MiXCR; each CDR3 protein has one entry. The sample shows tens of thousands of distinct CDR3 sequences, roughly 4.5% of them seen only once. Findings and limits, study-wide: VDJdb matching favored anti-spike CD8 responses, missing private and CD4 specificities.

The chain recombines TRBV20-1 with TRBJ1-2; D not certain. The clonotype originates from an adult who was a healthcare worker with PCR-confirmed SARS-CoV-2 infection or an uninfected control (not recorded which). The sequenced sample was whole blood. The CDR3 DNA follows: TGCAGTGCTAGAGAGGCCCTTAACTATGGCTACACCTTC. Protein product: CSAREALNYGYTF.